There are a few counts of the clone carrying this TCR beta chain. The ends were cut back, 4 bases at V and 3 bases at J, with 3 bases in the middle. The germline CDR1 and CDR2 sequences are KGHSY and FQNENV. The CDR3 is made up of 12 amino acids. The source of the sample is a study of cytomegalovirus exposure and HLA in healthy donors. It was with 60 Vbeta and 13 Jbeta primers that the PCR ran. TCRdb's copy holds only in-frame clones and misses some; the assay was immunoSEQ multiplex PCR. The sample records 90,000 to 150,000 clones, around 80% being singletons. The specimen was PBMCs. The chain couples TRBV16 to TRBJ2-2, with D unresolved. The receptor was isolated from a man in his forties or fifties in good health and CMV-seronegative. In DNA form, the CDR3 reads TGTGCCAGCAGCCCGTACACCGGGGAGCTGTTTTTT. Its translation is CASSPYTGELFF.